This TCR beta chain was profiled in a study of T cells in Graves' hyperthyroidism and ophthalmopathy (dated by TCRdb to about 2019). Some background on the complete study: Peripheral blood samples were taken at initial diagnosis, before any treatment was given. A discovery cohort of about a hundred patients, about 40 with Graves' ophthalmopathy and 55 to 60 with stable Graves' hyperthyroidism, was used to find distinguishing TCR V-J signatures. Prospective prediction of ophthalmopathy was tested in an independent validation cohort of approximately 19 hyperthyroidism patients and around 16 patients who later progressed to ophthalmopathy. The 100 or so discovery patients were randomly split 7:3 into training and test sets. Thyroid tissue and blood T-cell repertoires from six or seven Graves' hyperthyroidism patients were also compared in the study. Once sampling was done, hyperthyroidism patients were given methimazole at a starting dose of 30 mg daily, whereas ophthalmopathy patients were given high-dose intravenous methylprednisolone. The paper reports TCR Vbeta CDR3 sequencing of more than 120 peripheral blood samples: some 41 ophthalmopathy, roughly 80 hyperthyroidism and around 17 progressor patients. What the study reported, not specific to this receptor: No statistical method was used to fix the sample size in advance, and group allocation was not hidden from the investigators. In cross-validation, a model built on a 13 V-J signature told ophthalmopathy apart from stable hyperthyroidism with just under 90% sensitivity and around 81% specificity, and in testing the same model reached 80%/75%. Most expanded thyroid clonotypes (frequency above 0.001) were also found in blood, which suggests that blood repertoires may mirror thyroid immune responses. In validation, the model predicted progression to ophthalmopathy with around 71% sensitivity and less than 75% specificity, a median of about 6.7 months before onset.

The TCR beta CDR3 regions were amplified from RNA transcripts. For the first round of RT-PCR on the TCR CDR3, the HTBI primer set was used together with the Qiagen OneStep RT-PCR kit. Libraries were constructed in a second round of multiplex PCR, after which size selection and purification were performed. Sequencing of the libraries was done on an Illumina HiSeq2000 using paired-end 100 bp reads. The study's own analysis went as follows. Raw data were processed with SOAPnuke, discarding reads with adapters, uncalled bases, mean Phred below 15, or no exact constant-primer or identifier match. High-quality paired reads were merged with COPE v1.2.5, and unique nucleotide sequences were defined as clonotypes. MiTCR v1.1 was used to align clonotypes to the IMGT TRBV, TRBD and TRBJ reference segments. Only V-J combinations with frequency above 0.0001, covering about 99% of repertoires, were analysed. The TCS score was defined as the ratio of F50 (clonal expansion) to E x V (chaos), calculated using BLOSUM62-based TCRdist between CDR3 peptides within each V-J. Welch's t-statistics and random forest reduced fewer than 550 V-J features to 10 to 15, which were used in a naive Bayes classifier (R e1071). TCRdb cleaned the public reads at Q25 with fastp, built clones with MiXCR and kept in-frame beta chains. Rows with one shared CDR3 protein collapse into an entry with the most common genes and DNA. The V and J calls come from TCRdb's annotation, not from the publication. Recorded for this sample are about 200,000 distinct CDR3 sequences; approximately 16% of them occurred a single time. Together, the top ten hold roughly 49% of the sample.

The junction shows trimming of 6 bases on V and 4 bases on J, and the gene matches do not reach 3 bases of it. From the cysteine up to the phenylalanine, the CDR3 has a length of 14 residues. The entry retains the CDR3 DNA only, 42 bases that are in frame from base 1. CDR1 and CDR2, looked up from the germline V gene, are MNHNS and SASEGT. A patient counted as having stable Graves' hyperthyroidism if no progression to ophthalmopathy occurred over 18 months of follow-up. The hyperthyroidism patients were between 18 and 65 years old and newly diagnosed, with a disease duration of less than 2 months. Any patient with an uncontrolled infection, another autoimmune disease, pregnancy or lactation was excluded. Clinical symptoms, serum thyroxine and TRAb, thyroid ultrasound, and orbital computed tomography formed the basis for the diagnoses. Ficoll-Paque density gradient centrifugation was used to isolate PBMCs from about 10 ml of fresh peripheral blood. Total RNA was extracted with Trizol reagent, and quality was checked on an Agilent 2100 Bioanalyzer.

Ten or more counts support this clonotype. The antigen this receptor binds is unknown. No much larger clone is present one base from it, and per-base qualities are unavailable. The V and J genes are TRBV6-1 and TRBJ1-5, with 10 bases aligning to TRBD1. The sequenced sample was blood. The TCR originated in a woman between 50 and 59 years old with Graves' hyperthyroidism. The sequence in DNA is TGTGCCAGCAGGACAGGGGGCGAGAATCAGCCCCAGCATTTT. The resulting protein is CASRTGGENQPQHF.